The 23 T cell receptor beta chains given below trace back to one sample, sequenced in a study of beta chain features in type 1 diabetes. TCRB transcripts that were expressed got sequenced, as all of the isolated RNA had been reverse transcribed. Profiling relied on immunoSEQ multiplex PCR, and the TCRdb table lists in-frame clones only, not all of them. The sample consists of under 800,000 clones, about a sixth of them appearing once. Sequenced sample: naive CD4+ T cells from blood. The receptors shown here come from a man between 18 and 29 years old in good health.

The chain is built from TRBV7-9 and TRBJ1-2; D unclear. The CDR3 has 12 residues. V dropped 5 bases and J dropped 4 bases, with 8 bases sitting between them. From germline, CDR1 is SEHNR and CDR2 FQNEAQ (reference sequence). The CDR3 sequence is CASSRETYGYTF. For the CDR3, the DNA is TGTGCCAGCAGCCGAGAAACCTATGGCTACACCTTC.

This clone was counted a few times. The chain links TRBV29-1 to TRBJ1-2, with D unresolved. This CDR3 is built from 12 residues. The germline V gene has CDR1 SQVTM and CDR2 ANQGSEA. V dropped 4 bases and J dropped 3 bases, with 9 bases sitting between them. CDR3 amino acids: CSVGDGYYGYTF. In nucleotides, the CDR3 is TGCAGCGTTGGCGACGGATACTATGGCTACACCTTC.

The CDR3 DNA sequence: TGCGCCAGCAGCTTGGCCATTATTCCACAGGGAAGTAGGGTCCTGGCTAACTATGGCTACACCTTC. This encodes CASSLAIIPQGSRVLANYGYTF. This rearrangement joins TRBV5-1 to TRBJ1-2; a weak D match, TRBD1 (6 bases). Germline V CDR1 and CDR2: SGHRS, YFSETQ. V lost 0 bases and J lost 0, with 30 bases in between. CDR3 length: 22 residues.

This chain links TRBV14 with TRBJ2-7, with a weak D call TRBD2 (6 bases). CDR1 is SGHDN, CDR2 FVKESK, per germline. The CDR3 loop spans 16 amino acids. Trimming took 0 bases from V and 8 from J, leaving 20 bases between them. The CDR3 spells CASSQELRTIAAQQYF. The CDR3 DNA is TGTGCCAGCAGCCAAGAGTTGAGGACTATCGCGGCCCAGCAGTACTTC.

CDR3 nucleotide sequence: TGTGCCAGCAGCCCCGAGACTTACTATGGCTACACCTTC. Amino acid sequence: CASSPETYYGYTF. The chain combines TRBV7-2 with TRBJ1-2; D is uncertain. CDR3 length: 13 residues. Between the trimmed V and J ends, which lost 5 bases and 3 bases, there was a span of 10 bases. The V gene's germline CDR1 is SGHTA and CDR2 FQGNSA.

This sequence joins TRBV25-1 and TRBJ2-3; 11 positions match TRBD2. CDR1 is MGHDK and CDR2 is SYGVNS in the germline V gene. V was pared by 0 bases and J by 4 bases, with 3 bases of the junction left unmatched. The CDR3 contains 16 residues. CDR3 residues: CASSEYVSGRADTQYF. In DNA, the CDR3 is TGTGCCAGCAGTGAATATGTTAGCGGGAGGGCAGATACGCAGTATTTT. Based on the CDR3 plus reference TRBV25-1 and TRBJ2-3, the full variable domain is EADIYQTPRYLVIGTGKKITLECSQTMGHDKMYWYQQDPGMELHLIHYSYGVNSTEKGDLSSESTVSRIRTEHFPLTLESARPSHTSQYLCASSEYVSGRADTQYFGPGTRLTVL.

This clone has only a few counts. The J gene is TRBJ1-5, the V gene TRBV5-1, with D possibly matching TRBD1 (5 bases). Germline V gives CDR1 SGHRS, CDR2 YFSETQ. Trimming left V 3 bases short and J 3 bases short, with 10 bases between. The CDR3 is 14 residues long. DNA for the CDR3: TGCGCCAGCAGCTGGGAGGGGCCCAATCAGCCCCAGCATTTT. It translates to CASSWEGPNQPQHF.

This clone was observed a few times. This chain uses TRBV4-2 with TRBJ1-5, with no clear D. Looked up from germline, CDR1 is LGHNA and CDR2 is YNFKEQ. CDR3 size: 13 residues. Trimming removed 0 bases from V and 7 bases from J, with 7 bases in between. The CDR3 nucleotides read TGTGCCAGCAGCCAAGAGGTAGGGCAGCCCCAGCATTTT. This gives the protein CASSQEVGQPQHF.

This clone was found a few times. This sample also contains other DNA sequences that code for the same CDR3. The V call is TRBV9, the J call TRBJ1-1; 7 bases are a match to TRBD1. J gave up 1 base and V 3 bases, and 6 bases lay outside the gene matches. The CDR3 consists of 15 residues. CDR1 and CDR2 (germline): SGDLS, YYNGEE. CDR3 amino acids: CASSGQGWGNTEAFF. The CDR3 DNA reads TGTGCCAGCAGCGGACAGGGATGGGGGAACACTGAAGCTTTCTTT.

The chain combines TRBV15 with TRBJ2-6, with 7 bases matching TRBD1. The CDR3 has 18 amino acids. From germline, CDR1 is LNHNV and CDR2 YYDKDF (reference sequence). With 5 bases clipped from V and 0 bases from J, the junction kept 10 bases outside the gene matches. This CDR3 is CATSATGYPLSGANVLTF. CDR3 DNA sequence: TGTGCCACCAGCGCGACAGGGTACCCTCTCTCTGGGGCCAACGTCCTGACTTTC.

V is TRBV7-2 and J is TRBJ2-3, with TRBD1 identical over 12 bases. This CDR3 is built from 16 residues. CDR1 and CDR2 from the germline V gene are SGHTA and FQGNSA. J lost 4 bases, V lost 4 bases, and 6 bases had no gene match. The CDR3 region is CASSWTGTGGADTQYF. Written as DNA, the CDR3 is TGTGCCAGCAGCTGGACCGGGACAGGGGGCGCAGATACGCAGTATTTT. The entire variable domain, with the rest obtained from reference TRBV7-2 and TRBJ2-3, is as follows: GAGVSQSPSNKVTEKGKDVELRCDPISGHTALYWYRQSLGQGLEFLIYFQGNSAPDKSGLPSDRFSAERTGGSVSTLTIQRTQQEDSAVYLCASSWTGTGGADTQYFGPGTRLTVL.

This chain connects TRBV29-1 to TRBJ2-6; D is possibly TRBD1 (6 bases). Germline V CDR1 and CDR2: SQVTM, ANQGSEA. V lost 6 bases to trimming and J lost 1 base, with 19 bases between them. The length of the CDR3 is 17 residues. CDR3 amino acids: CSVLPRDTLSGANVLTF. The CDR3 bases are TGCAGCGTCCTACCCCGGGACACGCTATCTGGGGCCAACGTCCTGACTTTC.

This clone was seen a handful of times. The gene calls are TRBV21-1 and TRBJ1-5. TRBV21-1 is flagged as a pseudogene. This CDR3 has 11 residues. The DNA for the CDR3 is TGTGCCAGCAGCAGGGATCAGCCCCAGCATTTT. Translation gives CASSRDQPQHF.

This chain connects TRBV11-2 to TRBJ2-3; no firm D call. The CDR3 loop spans 17 amino acids. Germline lookup yields CDR1 SGHAT and CDR2 FQNNGV. The ends were cut back, 2 bases at V and 1 base at J, with 16 bases in the middle. The CDR3 loop reads CASSLPRGLPGTDTQYF. Here the CDR3 DNA reads TGTGCCAGCAGCTTACCTCGCGGCCTTCCGGGCACAGATACGCAGTATTTT.

The chain uses TRBV7-2 and TRBJ2-1, with TRBD2 matching 9 bases. Germline CDR1 SGHTA, CDR2 FQGNSA. V lost 1 base and J lost 7; bases outside the gene matches: 8. The CDR3 consists of 16 residues. Here the CDR3 reads CASSLVGSGRINEQFF. The CDR3 nucleotides are TGTGCCAGCAGCTTAGTAGGTAGCGGGAGAATAAATGAGCAGTTCTTC.

The V and J genes are TRBV19 and TRBJ1-1, with D maybe TRBD1 (6 bases). The germline V gene encodes CDR1 LNHDA and CDR2 SQIVND (reference sequence). V lost 4 bases, J lost 1 base, and 16 bases lay in between. The CDR3 loop spans 16 amino acids. The CDR3 spells CASSTQGQTPNTEAFF. In DNA, the CDR3 is TGTGCCAGTAGTACCCAAGGACAGACTCCGAACACTGAAGCTTTCTTT.

The chain employs TRBV7-2 and TRBJ1-5, with 8 bases that match TRBD1. From germline, CDR1 is SGHTA and CDR2 FQGNSA. The ends lost 0 bases at V and 2 bases at J; junction bases unmatched: 0. The length of the CDR3 is 15 residues. The CDR3 nucleotides read TGTGCCAGCAGCTTAGCGGACAGGGGCAATCAGCCCCAGCATTTT. Encoded protein: CASSLADRGNQPQHF.

For this clone: Within the sample, other DNA sequences also encode this same CDR3. The rearrangement links TRBV30 to TRBJ2-5, with TRBD1 as a possible D gene (5 bases). V was pared by 4 bases and J by 3 bases, with 6 bases between. Germline V gene sequence: CDR1 GTSNPN, CDR2 SVGIG (reference sequence). This CDR3 is built from 11 residues. The CDR3 loop is CAWTGKETQYF. CDR3 nucleotide sequence: TGTGCCTGGACAGGGAAAGAGACCCAGTACTTC.

This chain links TRBV4-2 with TRBJ2-3; TRBD2 might be the D (5 bases). The CDR3 runs to 17 residues. Germline-derived CDR1 and CDR2 are LGHNA and YNFKEQ. V was clipped by 3 bases and J by 3 bases, with 19 bases between them. The CDR3 loop is CASSQSTQSGTTDTQYF. CDR3 DNA: TGTGCCAGCAGCCAGTCCACCCAGAGCGGTACAACAGATACGCAGTATTTT.

This clone occurred a few times. J is TRBJ2-3 and V is TRBV9; D gene ambiguous. The germline V gene has CDR1 SGDLS and CDR2 YYNGEE. Trimming shortened V by 3 bases and J by 2 bases, and 4 bases separated the two germline ends. This CDR3 spans 12 amino acids. CDR3 protein: CASSAFTDTQYF. The CDR3 DNA sequence: TGTGCCAGCAGCGCGTTCACAGATACGCAGTATTTT.

The chain links TRBV5-4 to TRBJ1-1, with D possibly being TRBD1 (5 bases). The CDR3 runs 15 residues. V lost 3 bases and J 5 bases, leaving 17 bases between the germline ends. Germline V gene lookup returns CDR1 SGHNT and CDR2 YYREEE (reference sequence). The CDR3 DNA reads TGTGCCAGCAGCTCAACCAGGGATGCGTGGACTGAAGCTTTCTTT. It is translated as CASSSTRDAWTEAFF.

The DNA of the CDR3 is TGTGCCAGCAGCTCGAACGGGCAGAGCGTTTCCAAAAACATTCAGTACTTC. It translates to CASSSNGQSVSKNIQYF. This rearrangement joins TRBV11-2 to TRBJ2-4; D is unresolved. The germline V gene has CDR1 SGHAT and CDR2 FQNNGV. Trimming removed 4 bases from V and 2 bases from J, with 18 bases in between. This CDR3 contains 17 residues. Full variable domain (rest looked up from reference TRBV11-2 and TRBJ2-4): EAGVAQSPRYKIIEKRQSVAFWCNPISGHATLYWYQQILGQGPKLLIQFQNNGVVDDSQLPKDRFSAERLKGVDSTLKIQPAKLEDSAVYLCASSSNGQSVSKNIQYFGAGTRLSVL.

This clone was detected a few times. The chain joins TRBV14 to TRBJ1-2, with TRBD1 as a possible D gene (5 bases). The V gene lost 2 bases and the J gene lost 1 base, with 8 bases spanning the gap. CDR1 and CDR2 (germline): SGHDN, FVKESK. The CDR3 runs to 14 residues. CDR3 DNA sequence: TGTGCCAGCAGCCAAAGTGGGGGTAACTATGGCTACACCTTC. This encodes CASSQSGGNYGYTF.